This T cell receptor (beta chain) appears in the sequencing data of a study of cytomegalovirus exposure and HLA in healthy donors. Findings and caveats of the study: The study flagged some 170 TCR beta chains as cytomegalovirus-associated. As was reported, the HLA-A and HLA-B alleles of most subjects were accurately predicted from TCR beta sequences.

For this clone: Antigen specificity is unknown.

The V and J ends lost 5 bases and 3 bases, in that order; junction bases with no gene match: 7. Germline assignment: CDR1 MNHEY and CDR2 SMNVEV (reference sequence). The CDR3 is made up of 14 amino acids. Primers included in the PCR were 60 Vbeta and 13 Jbeta primers. Libraries were prepared by immunoSEQ multiplex PCR; TCRdb keeps only in-frame clonotypes and omits some of them. The profile shows roughly 200,000 clones, 70% to 80% of them singletons. Specimen: PBMCs. The chain employs TRBV27 and TRBJ2-7; 7 nucleotides agree with TRBD1. The receptor was isolated from a male donor in good health and CMV-seronegative. The CDR3 sequence: CASSPKGQSYEQYF. Written as DNA, the CDR3 is TGTGCCAGCAGTCCTAAGGGACAGAGCTACGAGCAGTACTTC.